This passage covers 21 T cell receptor beta chains from one sample sequenced in a study of CD8 T cells in ankylosing spondylitis. Study-level results: Typical of ankylosing spondylitis blood, it appeared, was a TCR beta motif of eight highly homologous variants.

Their antigens are not known. MiXCR, run by TCRdb on the 5' RACE reads, gives a single entry per CDR3 protein. The sample records about 540,000 distinct CDR3 sequences, roughly 13% being singletons. Sequences were obtained from blood, either unsorted or a sorted T cell fraction (not recorded which). Source of these receptors: a male donor with ankylosing spondylitis.

The V and J genes are TRBV5-6 and TRBJ1-4; no clear D gene. Trimming pared 1 base from V and 6 bases from J, leaving 13 bases between. Germline V lookup: CDR1 SGHDT, CDR2 YYEEEE. The CDR3 sequence is 15 residues long. CDR3 sequence (DNA): TGTGCCAGCAGCTTGTGGGCAGTCAGAGATGAAAAACTGTTTTTT. This codes for CASSLWAVRDEKLFF.

This clonotype was seen more than once but under ten times. The chain is built from TRBV5-1 and TRBJ1-1; 8 bases are a match to TRBD1. Germline V gene lookup returns CDR1 SGHRS and CDR2 YFSETQ. The length of the CDR3 is 15 residues. V shed 1 base, J shed 6 bases, and the junction held 8 bases outside the gene matches. The CDR3 here is CASSLIGQGVSEAFF. In nucleotides, the CDR3 is TGCGCCAGCAGCTTGATCGGACAGGGAGTTTCTGAAGCTTTCTTT.

This clonotype was seen a few times. This sequence joins TRBV9 and TRBJ2-1; either TRBD1 or TRBD2 may supply D (5 bases each). CDR1 and CDR2 from the germline V gene are SGDLS and YYNGEE. This CDR3 region has 15 residues. Trimming shortened V by 5 bases and J by 2 bases, and 14 bases separated the two germline ends. CDR3 coding DNA: TGTGCCAGCAGTGCACAGCGGACAACCTACAATGAGCAGTTCTTC. Encoded protein: CASSAQRTTYNEQFF.

The chain has TRBV2 and TRBJ2-1, with TRBD2 identical over 7 bases. Trimming at V came to 7 bases and at J to 2 bases, leaving 5 bases not matched to a gene. Germline V CDR1 and CDR2: SNHLY, FYNNEI. The CDR3 totals 14 residues. Written as DNA, the CDR3 is TGTGCCAGCACTCCCGGGAGGACCTACAATGAGCAGTTCTTC. Translating it yields CASTPGRTYNEQFF.

The chain links TRBV18 to TRBJ2-1; 7 positions agree with TRBD2. Looked up from germline, CDR1 is KGHSH and CDR2 is LQKENI. Trimming removed 0 bases from V and 2 bases from J; junction bases left unmatched: 4. CDR3 size: 16 residues. The CDR3 is CASSPPRGGPYNEQFF. The CDR3 DNA reads TGTGCCAGCTCACCACCCCGCGGGGGACCCTACAATGAGCAGTTCTTC.

The gene calls are TRBV11-2 and TRBJ2-1; D unresolved. Germline-derived CDR1 and CDR2 are SGHAT and FQNNGV. The CDR3 length is 15 residues. Trimming cost V 1 base and J 4 bases, with 11 bases left between them. CDR3 nucleotide sequence: TGTGCCAGCAGCTTAGGGGGTGGAGAGTACAATGAGCAGTTCTTC. This codes for CASSLGGGEYNEQFF.

This clonotype was seen a few times. V gene TRBV29-1 combines with J gene TRBJ1-4; no firm D call. Per germline, CDR1 SQVTM and CDR2 ANQGSEA. V was trimmed by 3 bases and J by 5 bases, leaving 7 bases between them. The CDR3 totals 12 residues. CDR3 DNA sequence: TGCAGCGTTGACGTTGGGAATGAAAAACTGTTTTTT. As protein: CSVDVGNEKLFF.

This chain joins TRBV29-1 and TRBJ1-1; 10 nucleotides match TRBD1. Germline CDR1 SQVTM, CDR2 ANQGSEA. Trimming took 4 bases from V and 11 from J; bases not matched to a gene: 22. The CDR3 spans 17 residues. CDR3: CSVVSAGEGTGVMRAFF. DNA of the CDR3: TGCAGCGTTGTCAGTGCGGGAGAGGGGACAGGGGTGATGAGGGCTTTCTTT.

This clonotype was counted only a few times. The V and J genes are TRBV10-3 and TRBJ2-1; maybe TRBD2 (6 bases). This CDR3 is 14 amino acids long. Trimming stripped 7 bases from V and 4 bases from J, with 14 bases between. Germline V gene data show CDR1 as ENHRY and CDR2 as SYGVKD. The chain's CDR3 is CAITHPGLYNEQFF. The DNA for the CDR3 is TGTGCCATCACTCATCCGGGACTTTACAATGAGCAGTTCTTC.

This clonotype showed up just a few times. V and J are TRBV5-4 and TRBJ2-1; 14 bases line up with TRBD2. J lost 0 bases, V lost 4 bases, and 3 bases had no gene match. This CDR3 is built from 17 residues. Germline assignment: CDR1 SGHNT and CDR2 YYREEE (reference sequence). CDR3 sequence: CASSIGLAGGSYNEQFF. CDR3 in DNA: TGTGCCAGCAGCATTGGACTAGCGGGAGGCTCCTACAATGAGCAGTTCTTC.

V is TRBV27 and J is TRBJ2-7, with TRBD2 as a possible D gene (6 bases). V dropped 2 bases and J dropped 8 bases, with 16 bases sitting between them. CDR3 length equals 14 residues. In germline, CDR1 is MNHEY, CDR2 SMNVEV (reference sequence). CDR3 amino acids: CASSLDQGLNKQYF. The DNA of the CDR3 is TGTGCCAGCAGTTTAGACCAGGGACTTAACAAGCAGTACTTC.

This clonotype came up many times. This chain links TRBV3-1 with TRBJ2-7; maybe TRBD2 (6 bases). The CDR3 contains 14 residues. V lost 2 bases and J 3 bases, leaving 11 bases between the germline ends. In germline, CDR1 is LGHDT, CDR2 YNNKEL (reference sequence). The DNA for the CDR3 is TGTGCCAGCAGCCAACAAGCGGGTAACTACGAGCAGTACTTC. Its protein is CASSQQAGNYEQYF.

The J gene is TRBJ2-7, the V gene TRBV20-1, with 13 bases lining up with TRBD2. This CDR3 has 15 amino acids. Germline-derived CDR1 and CDR2 are DFQATT and SNEGSKA (reference sequence). V dropped 5 bases and J dropped 3; count of bases not matched to a gene: 7. The CDR3: CSARPRTSGSYEQYV. Written as DNA, the CDR3 is TGCAGTGCTCGGCCGAGGACTAGCGGGAGCTACGAGCAGTACGTC.

The rearrangement links TRBV20-1 to TRBJ2-7, with D hard to call. CDR3 length: 12 residues. Trimming removed 3 bases from V and 3 bases from J, with 9 bases in between. In germline, CDR1 is DFQATT, CDR2 SNEGSKA (reference sequence). As DNA, the CDR3 is TGCAGTGCTAGCGGAGCTGACTACGAGCAGTACTTC. Translated, it gives CSASGADYEQYF.

This chain links TRBV20-1 with TRBJ2-1, with D perhaps being TRBD1 or TRBD2 (6 bases each). The CDR3 extends over 12 amino acids. Germline CDR1 is DFQATT and CDR2 is SNEGSKA (reference sequence). Deletions cut 3 bases from V and 12 bases from J, with 15 bases between. CDR3 DNA: TGCAGTGCTAGGCGGGACACTCAGGCGCAGTTCTTC. It specifies CSARRDTQAQFF.

This clonotype was counted between two and nine times. The V and J genes are TRBV20-1 and TRBJ2-6; D unresolved. The CDR3 consists of 15 residues. Germline V CDR1 and CDR2: DFQATT, SNEGSKA (reference sequence). Trimming removed 1 base from V and 2 bases from J, with 9 bases in between. CDR3 in amino acids: CSARAEYTGANVLTF. The CDR3 region has the DNA TGCAGTGCTAGAGCGGAGTACACTGGGGCCAACGTCCTGACTTTC.

The chain employs TRBV7-2 and TRBJ1-6; no clear D. The ends were cut back, 1 base at V and 8 bases at J, with 6 bases in the middle. The CDR3 contains 13 residues. Germline V gene data show CDR1 as SGHTA and CDR2 as FQGNSA. The CDR3 bases are TGTGCCAGCAGCTTAGGCAGTTATTCACCCCTCCACTTT. It yields the protein CASSLGSYSPLHF.

Many counts were recorded for this clonotype. V and J are TRBV7-2 and TRBJ2-1; 8 bases match TRBD2. Trimming at V came to 3 bases and at J to 0 bases, leaving 1 base not matched to a gene. CDR1 and CDR2 from the germline V gene are SGHTA and FQGNSA. The CDR3 sequence is 15 residues long. This CDR3 is CASSLTSASYNEQFF. For the CDR3, the DNA is TGTGCCAGCAGCTTGACTAGCGCCTCCTACAATGAGCAGTTCTTC.

The chain links TRBV3-1 to TRBJ2-1; TRBD2 agrees at 11 bases. V dropped 0 bases and J dropped 6; count of bases not matched to a gene: 13. The CDR3 is made up of 19 amino acids. Germline CDR1 LGHDT, CDR2 YNNKEL (reference sequence). Here the CDR3 DNA reads TGTGCCAGCAGCCAAGATTTACTAGCGGGAGTGAGTCCCATCAATGAGCAGTTCTTC. This encodes CASSQDLLAGVSPINEQFF.

The chain joins TRBV14 to TRBJ2-7; 13 positions agree with TRBD2. CDR3 length: 18 residues. CDR1 and CDR2 from the germline V gene are SGHDN and FVKESK. V lost 5 bases, J lost 3 bases, and 13 bases stayed unmatched. In DNA form, the CDR3 reads TGTGCCAGCAGCTCGATCCGACTAGCGGGAGGCGCCCACTACGAGCAGTACTTC. This translates into CASSSIRLAGGAHYEQYF.

This rearrangement joins TRBV7-9 to TRBJ1-1; 7 bases agree with TRBD1. Looked up from germline, CDR1 is SEHNR and CDR2 is FQNEAQ (reference sequence). CDR3 length equals 14 residues. J lost 4 bases, V lost 5 bases, and 7 bases had no gene match. DNA of the CDR3: TGTGCCAGCAGCCCTAGGGGGCAGGGCACTGAAGCTTTCTTT. Its protein product is CASSPRGQGTEAFF.